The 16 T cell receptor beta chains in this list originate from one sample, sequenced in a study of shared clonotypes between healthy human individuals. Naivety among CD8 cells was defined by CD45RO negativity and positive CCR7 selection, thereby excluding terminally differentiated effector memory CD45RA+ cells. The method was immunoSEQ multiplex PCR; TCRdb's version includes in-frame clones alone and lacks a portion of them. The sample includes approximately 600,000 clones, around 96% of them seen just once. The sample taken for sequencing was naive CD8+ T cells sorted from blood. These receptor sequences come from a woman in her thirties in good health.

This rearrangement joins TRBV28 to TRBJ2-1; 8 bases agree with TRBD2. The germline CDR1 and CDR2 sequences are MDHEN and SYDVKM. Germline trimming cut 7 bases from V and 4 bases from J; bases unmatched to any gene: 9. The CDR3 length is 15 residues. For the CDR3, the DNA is TGTGCCAGCACCCCCCTCCAGCGGGAGTACAATGAGCAGTTCTTC. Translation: CASTPLQREYNEQFF.

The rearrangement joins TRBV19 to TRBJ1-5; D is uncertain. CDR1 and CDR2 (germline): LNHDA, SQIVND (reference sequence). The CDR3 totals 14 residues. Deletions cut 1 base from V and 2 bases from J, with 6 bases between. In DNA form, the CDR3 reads TGTGCCAGTAGTATAGTGAGGGGCAATCAGCCCCAGCATTTT. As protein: CASSIVRGNQPQHF.

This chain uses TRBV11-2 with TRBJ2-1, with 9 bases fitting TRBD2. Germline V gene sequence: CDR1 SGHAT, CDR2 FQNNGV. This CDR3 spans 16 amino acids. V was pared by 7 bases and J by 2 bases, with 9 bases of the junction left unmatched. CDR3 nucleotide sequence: TGTGCCAGCAAAGCCCGAGCGGGAGGACCCTACAATGAGCAGTTCTTC. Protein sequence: CASKARAGGPYNEQFF.

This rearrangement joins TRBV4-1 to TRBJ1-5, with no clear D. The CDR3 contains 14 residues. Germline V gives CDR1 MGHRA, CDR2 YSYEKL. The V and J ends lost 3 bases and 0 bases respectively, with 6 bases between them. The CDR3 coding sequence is TGCGCCAGCAGCCAGTTGGTTAGCAATCAGCCCCAGCATTTT. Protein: CASSQLVSNQPQHF.

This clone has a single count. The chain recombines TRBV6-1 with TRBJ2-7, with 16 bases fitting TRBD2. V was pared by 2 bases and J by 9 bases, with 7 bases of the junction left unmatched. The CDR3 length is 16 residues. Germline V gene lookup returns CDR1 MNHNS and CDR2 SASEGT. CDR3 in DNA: TGTGCCAGCAGTGAAAGGGGACTAGCGGGAGGGCCTGGGCAGTACTTC. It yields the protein CASSERGLAGGPGQYF.

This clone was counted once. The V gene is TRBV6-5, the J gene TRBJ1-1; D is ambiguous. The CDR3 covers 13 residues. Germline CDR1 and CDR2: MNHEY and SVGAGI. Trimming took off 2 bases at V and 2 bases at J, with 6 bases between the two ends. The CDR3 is CASSYVVNTEAFF. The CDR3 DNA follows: TGTGCCAGCAGTTACGTGGTTAACACTGAAGCTTTCTTT.

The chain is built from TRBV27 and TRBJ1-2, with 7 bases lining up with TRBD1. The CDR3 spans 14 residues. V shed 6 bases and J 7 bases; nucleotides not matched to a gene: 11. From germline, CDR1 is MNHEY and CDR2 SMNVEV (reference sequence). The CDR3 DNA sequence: TGTGCCAGCAGGACACATACAGGGGCGAGTGGCTACACCTTC. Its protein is CASRTHTGASGYTF.

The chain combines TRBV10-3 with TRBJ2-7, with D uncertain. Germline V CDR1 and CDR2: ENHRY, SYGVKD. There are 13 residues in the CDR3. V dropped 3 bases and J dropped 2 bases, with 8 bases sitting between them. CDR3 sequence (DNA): TGTGCCATCAGTGACTTCCCCCCCTACGAGCAGTACTTC. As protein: CAISDFPPYEQYF.

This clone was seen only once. The CDR3 coding sequence is TGTGCCAGCAGCTTGGGAGGAGGGGCCGGGGGGCAATATGGCTACACCTTC. Protein sequence: CASSLGGGAGGQYGYTF. V usage is TRBV7-9 and J usage is TRBJ1-2; D possibly corresponds to TRBD1 (6 bases). CDR3 size: 17 residues. With 3 bases removed from V and 5 bases from J, the gap between germline ends came to 22 bases. Per the germline V gene, CDR1 is SEHNR and CDR2 is FQNEAQ (reference sequence).

CDR3 region: CASSYRGGDEQYF. The DNA of the CDR3 is TGTGCCAGCAGTTACAGGGGTGGCGACGAGCAGTACTTC. The chain carries TRBV28 and TRBJ2-7; 7 bases match TRBD1. CDR3 size: 13 residues. With 4 bases clipped from V and 5 bases from J, the junction kept 5 bases outside the gene matches. Germline lookup yields CDR1 MDHEN and CDR2 SYDVKM.

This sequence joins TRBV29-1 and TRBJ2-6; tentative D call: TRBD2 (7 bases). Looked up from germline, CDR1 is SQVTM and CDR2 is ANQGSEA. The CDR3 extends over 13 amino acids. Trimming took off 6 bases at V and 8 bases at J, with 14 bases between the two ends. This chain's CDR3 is CSVGGDISNVLTF. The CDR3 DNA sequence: TGCAGCGTGGGGGGGGACATATCCAACGTCCTGACTTTC.

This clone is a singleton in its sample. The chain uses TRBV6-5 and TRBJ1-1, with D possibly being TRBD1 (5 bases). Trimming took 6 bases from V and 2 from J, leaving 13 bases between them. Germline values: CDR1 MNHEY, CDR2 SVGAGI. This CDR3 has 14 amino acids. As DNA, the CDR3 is TGTGCCAGCAGACCGGGACCTCAAAACACTGAAGCTTTCTTT. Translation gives CASRPGPQNTEAFF.

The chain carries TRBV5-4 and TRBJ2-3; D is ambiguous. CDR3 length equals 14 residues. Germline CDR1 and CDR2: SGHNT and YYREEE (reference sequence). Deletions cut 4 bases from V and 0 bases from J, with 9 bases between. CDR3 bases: TGTGCCAGCAGCGGCGAGGACAGCACAGATACGCAGTATTTT. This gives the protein CASSGEDSTDTQYF.

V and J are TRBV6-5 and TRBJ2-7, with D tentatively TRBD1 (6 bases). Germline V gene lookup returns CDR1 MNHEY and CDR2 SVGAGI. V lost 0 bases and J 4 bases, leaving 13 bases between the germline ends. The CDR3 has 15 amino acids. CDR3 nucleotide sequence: TGTGCCAGCAGTTACTCTCGACAGGCCGTTTACGAGCAGTACTTC. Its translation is CASSYSRQAVYEQYF.

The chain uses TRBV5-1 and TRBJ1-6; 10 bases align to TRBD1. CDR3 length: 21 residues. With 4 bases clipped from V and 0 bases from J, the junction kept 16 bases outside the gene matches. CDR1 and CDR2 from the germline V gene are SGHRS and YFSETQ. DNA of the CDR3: TGCGCCAGCAGCCGTTGTGAGACCGGGACAGGGGTTAGCTCCTATAATTCACCCCTCCACTTT. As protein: CASSRCETGTGVSSYNSPLHF.

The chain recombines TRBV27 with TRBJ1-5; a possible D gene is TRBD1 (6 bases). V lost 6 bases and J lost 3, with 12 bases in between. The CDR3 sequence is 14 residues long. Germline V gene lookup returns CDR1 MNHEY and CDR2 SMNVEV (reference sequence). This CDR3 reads CASRLTGANQPQHF. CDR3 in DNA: TGTGCCAGCAGGTTGACAGGTGCCAATCAGCCCCAGCATTTT.